This T cell receptor (beta chain) was recovered during a study of pediatric ulcerative colitis. Clones were sequenced by immunoSEQ multiplex PCR, and TCRdb holds only the in-frame ones, with some missing. The sample includes around 64,000 clones, around 80% seen only once; the top ten take over 4%. Germline CDR1 SGHDT, CDR2 YYEEEE. Trimming at V came to 4 bases and at J to 7 bases, leaving 15 bases not matched to a gene. The CDR3 has 17 amino acids. Material for sequencing was blood. The chain joins TRBV5-6 to TRBJ1-2, with TRBD1 matching 11 bases. The TCR sequence derives from a boy younger than 18 with moderate ulcerative colitis. The chain's CDR3 is CASSVREPGQGVFGYTF. The CDR3 DNA follows: TGTGCCAGCAGCGTGAGGGAACCGGGACAGGGGGTTTTTGGCTACACCTTC.